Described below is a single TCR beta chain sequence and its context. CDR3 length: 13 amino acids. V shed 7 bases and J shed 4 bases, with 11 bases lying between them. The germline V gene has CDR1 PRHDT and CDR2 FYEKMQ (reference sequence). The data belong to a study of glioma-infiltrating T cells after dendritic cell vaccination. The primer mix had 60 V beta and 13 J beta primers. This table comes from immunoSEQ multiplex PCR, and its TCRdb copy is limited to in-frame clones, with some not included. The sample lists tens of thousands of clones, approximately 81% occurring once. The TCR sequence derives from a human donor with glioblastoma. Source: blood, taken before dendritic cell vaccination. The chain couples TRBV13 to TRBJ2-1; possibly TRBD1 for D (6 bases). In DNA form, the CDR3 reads TGTGCCAGCAACCGGGACAAATACAATGAGCAGTTCTTC. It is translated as CASNRDKYNEQFF. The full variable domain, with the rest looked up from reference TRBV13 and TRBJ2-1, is AAGVIQSPRHLIKEKRETATLKCYPIPRHDTVYWYQQGPGQDPQFLISFYEKMQSDKGSIPDRFSAQQFSDYHSELNMSSLELGDSALYFCASNRDKYNEQFFGPGTRLTVL.